This TCR beta chain was sequenced for a study of blood T cell repertoires in COVID-19. Whole-study context: PBMCs, B-cell-depleted T cells, or T cells provided the cDNA or gDNA that made up the material.

After removal of 6 bases from V and 5 bases from J, the junction contained 8 bases not matched to a gene. The CDR3 contains 15 residues. Germline V gene data show CDR1 as KGHSH and CDR2 as LQKENI. Using immunoSEQ multiplex PCR, the repertoire was profiled, and TCRdb retains in-frame clones only, with some absent. Here the sample spans about 87,000 clones, roughly 86% being singletons. The sample holds a few counts of this clone. This clonotype originated in a man aged 40-55 years with acute or convalescent COVID-19. This chain joins TRBV18 and TRBJ1-5; 9 bases line up with TRBD1. Sequencing was carried out using peripheral blood. CDR3 loop: CASSQGQGSDQPQHF. CDR3 nucleotide sequence: TGTGCCAGCTCCCAGGGACAGGGAAGCGATCAGCCCCAGCATTTT.